The next 10 T cell receptor beta chains were all read from a single sample in a study of blood T cell repertoires in COVID-19. Produced via immunoSEQ multiplex PCR; TCRdb's table is partial and in-frame only. The table has about 73,000 clones, around 82% seen once; the top ten hold 25% to 30%. The source material was peripheral blood. The receptors were gathered from a human donor in a cohort sampled during active COVID-19.

This clone has just one count. DNA for the CDR3: TGTGCCAGCAGCAGATGTGGACAACGAGACTCACCCCTCCACTTT. This gives the protein CASSRCGQRDSPLHF. V is TRBV21-1 and J is TRBJ1-6; the DNA was not used to check the table's D call, TRBD1. TRBV21-1 has pseudogene status. The CDR3 is made up of 15 amino acids.

This CDR3 is CASSLDRLGGEQYF. The CDR3 nucleotides are TGTGCCAGCAGCTTAGATCGGTTGGGGGGCGAGCAGTACTTC. The chain uses TRBV7-2 and TRBJ2-7; possibly TRBD2 for D (6 bases). The CDR3 is 14 amino acids. Trimming removed 1 base from V and 6 bases from J, with 13 bases in between. The germline V gene has CDR1 SGHTA and CDR2 FQGNSA.

The rearrangement uses TRBV7-9 and TRBJ2-2, with TRBD1 as a possible D gene (5 bases). V shed 1 base and J shed 3 bases, with 21 bases lying between them. The CDR3 length is 19 residues. Germline assignment: CDR1 SEHNR and CDR2 FQNEAQ (reference sequence). The CDR3 is CASSLVFSGHNYYTGELFF. The CDR3 coding sequence is TGTGCCAGCAGCTTAGTCTTCTCCGGACACAACTACTACACCGGGGAGCTGTTTTTT.

This chain uses TRBV6-1 with TRBJ2-7; 8 positions agree with TRBD2. The CDR3 has 15 amino acids. Germline V gene sequence: CDR1 MNHNS, CDR2 SASEGT. Germline trimming cut 0 bases from V and 3 bases from J; bases unmatched to any gene: 4. The CDR3 DNA reads as TGTGCCAGCAGTGAAGCGGGACTAGTCGGCTACGAGCAGTACTTC. Translating it yields CASSEAGLVGYEQYF.

The gene calls are TRBV18 and TRBJ1-2, with TRBD1 identical over 9 bases. CDR3 size: 15 residues. Germline V lookup: CDR1 KGHSH, CDR2 LQKENI. Trimming at V came to 3 bases and at J to 1 base, leaving 3 bases not matched to a gene. For the CDR3, the DNA is TGTGCCAGCTCACCGGGACAGGGTTATAACTATGGCTACACCTTC. Translated: CASSPGQGYNYGYTF.

The chain recombines TRBV3-1 (or the pseudogene TRBV3-2) with TRBJ1-6, with D possibly being TRBD1 (5 bases). Germline V CDR1 and CDR2: LGHDT, YNNKEL (reference sequence). The ends were cut back, 1 base at V and 8 bases at J, with 15 bases in the middle. The CDR3 runs to 16 residues. For the CDR3, the DNA is TGTGCCAGCAGCCAAGGGAGGGGCGCCAGGGATTCACCCCTCCACTTT. Its translation is CASSQGRGARDSPLHF.

V and J are TRBV7-9 and TRBJ1-2; TRBD1 is a possible D gene (5 bases). The CDR3 has 13 residues. CDR1 is SEHNR, CDR2 FQNEAQ, per germline (reference sequence). The V end lost 5 bases, the J end lost 5 bases, and 12 bases lay between the germline ends. CDR3: CASSPAGPYGYTF. The DNA for the CDR3 is TGTGCCAGCAGCCCCGCGGGGCCGTATGGCTACACCTTC. The full variable domain, its missing parts supplied by reference TRBV7-9 and TRBJ1-2, is DTGVSQNPRHKITKRGQNVTFRCDPISEHNRLYWYRQTLGQGPEFLTYFQNEAQLEKSRLLSDRFSAERPKGSFSTLEIQRTEQGDSAMYLCASSPAGPYGYTFGSGTRLTVV.

This chain connects TRBV11-2 to TRBJ2-3; D is ambiguous. CDR1 and CDR2 from the germline V gene are SGHAT and FQNNGV. The CDR3 sequence is 11 residues long. V gave up 5 bases and J gave up 4 bases, with 4 bases separating them. This CDR3 reads CASSRADTQYF. The CDR3 region has the DNA TGTGCCAGCAGCCGGGCAGATACGCAGTATTTT.

The rearrangement joins TRBV14 to TRBJ1-2, with 7 bases that match TRBD1. The ends lost 1 base at V and 8 bases at J; junction bases unmatched: 10. Germline-derived CDR1 and CDR2 are SGHDN and FVKESK. This CDR3 spans 15 amino acids. The DNA of the CDR3 is TGTGCCAGCAGCCAAGGAACCAGGGGGACTGGAGGCTACACCTTC. Translating gives CASSQGTRGTGGYTF.

The chain has TRBV2 and TRBJ2-7; 9 bases agree with TRBD2. Trimming removed 8 bases from V and 2 bases from J; junction bases left unmatched: 10. The CDR3 is 15 residues long. The germline gives CDR1 SNHLY, CDR2 FYNNEI. The CDR3 sequence is CASAAGGDRAYEQYF. The CDR3 DNA is TGTGCCAGCGCCGCGGGGGGGGACAGAGCCTACGAGCAGTACTTC.